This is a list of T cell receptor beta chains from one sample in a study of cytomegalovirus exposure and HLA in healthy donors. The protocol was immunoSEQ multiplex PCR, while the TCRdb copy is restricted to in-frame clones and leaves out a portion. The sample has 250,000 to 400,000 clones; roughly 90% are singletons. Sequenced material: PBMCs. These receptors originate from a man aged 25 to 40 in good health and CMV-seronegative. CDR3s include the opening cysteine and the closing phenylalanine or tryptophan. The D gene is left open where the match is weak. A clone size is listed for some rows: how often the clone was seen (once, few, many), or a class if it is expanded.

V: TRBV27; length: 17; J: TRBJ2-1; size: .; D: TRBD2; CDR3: CASSPRGSGSSYNEQFF; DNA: TGTGCCAGCAGTCCTCGGGGTAGCGGGAGCTCCTACAATGAGCAGTTCTTC
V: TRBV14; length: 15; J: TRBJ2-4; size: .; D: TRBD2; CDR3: CASSPRGGTKNIQYF; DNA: TGTGCCAGCAGTCCCCGGGGGGGGACCAAAAACATTCAGTACTTC
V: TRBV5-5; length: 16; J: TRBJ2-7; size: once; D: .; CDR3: CASSLAAEQVNYEQYF; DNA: TGTGCCAGCAGCTTGGCCGCAGAACAGGTAAACTACGAGCAGTACTTC
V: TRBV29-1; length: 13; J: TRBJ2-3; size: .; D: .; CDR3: CSVVGGGTDTQYF; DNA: TGCAGCGTTGTGGGGGGTGGCACAGATACGCAGTATTTT
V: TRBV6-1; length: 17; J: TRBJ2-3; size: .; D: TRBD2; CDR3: CASSGQLASSSTDTQYF; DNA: TGTGCCAGCAGTGGTCAACTAGCGTCATCTAGCACAGATACGCAGTATTTT
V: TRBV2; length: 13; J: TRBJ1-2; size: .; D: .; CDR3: CASSVLSVRGYTF; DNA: TGTGCCAGCAGTGTCCTGTCGGTCCGCGGCTACACCTTC
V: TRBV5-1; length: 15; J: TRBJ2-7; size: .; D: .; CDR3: CASTLEAQGPYEQYF; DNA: TGCGCCAGCACCCTCGAGGCTCAGGGGCCCTACGAGCAGTACTTC
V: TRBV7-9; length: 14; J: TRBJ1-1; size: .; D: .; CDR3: CASSLIGTNTEAFF; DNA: TGTGCCAGCAGCTTAATTGGGACTAACACTGAAGCTTTCTTT
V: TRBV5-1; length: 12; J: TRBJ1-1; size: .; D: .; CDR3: CASSLDRTEAFF; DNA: TGCGCCAGCAGCTTGGACAGAACTGAAGCTTTCTTT
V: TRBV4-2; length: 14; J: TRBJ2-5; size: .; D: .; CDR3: CASSQDTERETQYF; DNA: TGTGCCAGCAGCCAAGATACGGAGCGGGAGACCCAGTACTTC
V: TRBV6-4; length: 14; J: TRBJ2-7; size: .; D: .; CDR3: CASKLRNHSYEQYF; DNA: TGTGCCAGTAAATTGAGGAACCATTCCTACGAGCAGTACTTC
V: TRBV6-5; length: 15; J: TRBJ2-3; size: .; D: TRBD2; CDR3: CASHLGGSRTDTQYF; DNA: TGTGCCAGCCACCTGGGGGGGAGCCGCACAGATACGCAGTATTTT
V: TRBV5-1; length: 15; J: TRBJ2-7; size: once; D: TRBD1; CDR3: CASSLGIGGFYEQYF; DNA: TGCGCCAGCAGCTTGGGTATAGGGGGCTTCTACGAGCAGTACTTC
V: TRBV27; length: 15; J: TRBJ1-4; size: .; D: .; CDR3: CASSLQTGLNEKLFF; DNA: TGTGCCAGCAGTTTACAGACAGGCCTTAATGAAAAACTGTTTTTT
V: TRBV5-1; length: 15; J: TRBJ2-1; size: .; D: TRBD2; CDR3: CASSLDLAGNNEQFF; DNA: TGCGCCAGCAGCTTGGATCTAGCGGGAAACAATGAGCAGTTCTTC
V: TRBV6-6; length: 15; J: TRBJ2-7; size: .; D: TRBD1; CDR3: CASTSIRDRAYEQYF; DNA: TGTGCCAGCACGTCCATCCGGGACAGGGCCTACGAGCAGTACTTC
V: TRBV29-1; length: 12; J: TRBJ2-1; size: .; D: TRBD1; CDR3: CSFQGDSDEQFF; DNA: TGCAGCTTTCAGGGGGATTCGGATGAGCAGTTCTTC
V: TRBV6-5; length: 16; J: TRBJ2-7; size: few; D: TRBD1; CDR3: CASSYSGAGGLYEQYF; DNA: TGTGCCAGCAGTTACTCAGGGGCAGGGGGCTTGTACGAGCAGTACTTC
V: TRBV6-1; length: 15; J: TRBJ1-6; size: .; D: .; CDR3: CASSEGRGGNSPLHF; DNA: TGTGCCAGCAGTGAAGGCCGGGGAGGAAATTCACCCCTCCACTTT
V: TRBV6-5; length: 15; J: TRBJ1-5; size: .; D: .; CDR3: CASRKDSYSNQPQHF; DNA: TGTGCCAGCAGAAAGGACAGTTATAGCAATCAGCCCCAGCATTTT
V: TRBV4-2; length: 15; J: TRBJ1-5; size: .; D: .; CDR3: CASSQDWAGAGSQHF; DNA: TGTGCCAGCAGCCAAGATTGGGCAGGGGCTGGGTCCCAGCATTTT
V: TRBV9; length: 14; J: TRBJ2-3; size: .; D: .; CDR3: CASSVDRVTDTQYF; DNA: TGTGCCAGCAGCGTAGACAGGGTCACAGATACGCAGTATTTT
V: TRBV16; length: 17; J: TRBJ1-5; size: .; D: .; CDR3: CASSQSLQLNSNQPQHF; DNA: TGTGCCAGCAGCCAATCTTTACAGCTAAATAGCAATCAGCCCCAGCATTTT
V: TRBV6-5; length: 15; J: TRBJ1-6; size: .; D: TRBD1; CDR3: CASNLMQGVRSPLHF; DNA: TGTGCCAGCAATCTAATGCAGGGGGTCCGTTCACCCCTCCACTTT
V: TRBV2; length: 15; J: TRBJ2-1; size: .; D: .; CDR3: CARGSAGGSYNEQFF; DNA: TGTGCCAGAGGGAGCGCAGGCGGATCCTACAATGAGCAGTTCTTC